This T cell receptor (beta chain) was captured in a study of spatial heterogeneity in lung cancer. The time point: sample taken at primary tumor resection. This clonotype appeared many times. The antigen is not known. General study results and limits: Counts of expanded intratumoral alpha and beta TCRs tracked tumor mutation counts.

The V end lost 5 bases, the J end lost 0 bases, and 11 bases lay between the germline ends. The CDR3 length is 15 residues. Germline loops: CDR1 SEHNR, CDR2 FQNEAQ (reference sequence). MiXCR, run by TCRdb on the 5' RACE reads, gives a single entry per CDR3 protein. The sample carries about 28,000 distinct CDR3 sequences, just over 7% recorded once. Specimen: lung tumor tissue, collected at surgery. The clonotype comes from a male donor with early-stage non-small cell lung cancer. The chain combines TRBV7-9 with TRBJ1-3; D might be TRBD1 (6 bases). CDR3: CASSLRDTSGNTIYF. As DNA, the CDR3 is TGTGCCAGCAGCCTCCGGGACACCTCTGGAAACACCATATATTTT.